A selection of T cell receptor beta chains follows, all from one sample in a study of blood T cell repertoires in COVID-19. Measured with immunoSEQ multiplex PCR; TCRdb has only the in-frame clones, and not every one. The sample yields over 150,000 clones, 82% seen once. Sequencing used peripheral blood. These TCRs come from a woman of 80 years or more with active or convalescent COVID-19. Each CDR3 is given with its conserved first and last residue. Fields, in order: J gene, clone size, CDR3 length, D gene, V gene, CDR3 DNA, CDR3 protein. The D gene is left open where the match is weak. Part of the rows lack a size; the others show once, few, many or a class for expanded clones.

j_call: TRBJ2-1; clone_size: NA; cdr3_length: 16; d_call: TRBD1; v_call: TRBV10-2; cdr3_nt: TGCGCCAGCAGTGAAGCGACAGGGGGCAGGTTAAATGAGCAGTTCTTC; cdr3_aa: CASSEATGGRLNEQFF
j_call: TRBJ2-7; clone_size: NA; cdr3_length: 18; d_call: TRBD2; v_call: TRBV5-4; cdr3_nt: TGTGCCAGCAGCCCGGGACTAGCGGGCCTCATGAGCTCCTACGAGCAGTACTTC; cdr3_aa: CASSPGLAGLMSSYEQYF
j_call: TRBJ1-2; clone_size: NA; cdr3_length: 12; d_call: TRBD1; v_call: TRBV10-3; cdr3_nt: TGTGCCATCAGGACAGGGGACTATGGCTACACCTTC; cdr3_aa: CAIRTGDYGYTF
j_call: TRBJ2-5; clone_size: once; cdr3_length: 12; d_call: NA; v_call: TRBV10-3; cdr3_nt: TGTGCCATCAGTGAAGAGGAAGAGACCCAGTACTTC; cdr3_aa: CAISEEEETQYF
j_call: TRBJ1-2; clone_size: few; cdr3_length: 15; d_call: TRBD1; v_call: TRBV9; cdr3_nt: TGTGCCAGCAGCGCTCACAGGGGGCTCGACTATGGCTACACCTTC; cdr3_aa: CASSAHRGLDYGYTF
j_call: TRBJ1-3; clone_size: NA; cdr3_length: 16; d_call: NA; v_call: TRBV9; cdr3_nt: TGTGCCAGCAGCGTAGGCGGGGGGCTCTCTGGAAACACCATATATTTT; cdr3_aa: CASSVGGGLSGNTIYF
j_call: TRBJ1-2; clone_size: NA; cdr3_length: 15; d_call: TRBD1; v_call: TRBV28; cdr3_nt: TGTGCCAGCAGTCTGCGACAGGGTGCCAACTATGGCTACACCTTC; cdr3_aa: CASSLRQGANYGYTF
j_call: TRBJ2-7; clone_size: NA; cdr3_length: 13; d_call: NA; v_call: TRBV6-6; cdr3_nt: TGTGCCAGCAGGGGGGGGCTAACCTACGAGCAGTACTTC; cdr3_aa: CASRGGLTYEQYF
j_call: TRBJ1-3; clone_size: NA; cdr3_length: 17; d_call: TRBD1; v_call: TRBV5-1; cdr3_nt: TGCGCCAGCAGCTGGACGCCGGGACAGCCCTCTGGAAACACCATATATTTT; cdr3_aa: CASSWTPGQPSGNTIYF
j_call: TRBJ2-5; clone_size: NA; cdr3_length: 14; d_call: NA; v_call: TRBV11-3; cdr3_nt: TGTGCCAGCAGCCAACAGGGGAGGAAAGAGACCCAGTACTTC; cdr3_aa: CASSQQGRKETQYF
j_call: TRBJ2-7; clone_size: NA; cdr3_length: 15; d_call: NA; v_call: TRBV11-2; cdr3_nt: TGTGCCAGCAGACCATTACAGGACCGCTCCTACGAGCAGTACTTC; cdr3_aa: CASRPLQDRSYEQYF
j_call: TRBJ1-4; clone_size: NA; cdr3_length: 14; d_call: NA; v_call: TRBV5-1; cdr3_nt: TGCGCCAGCAGCTTCCGGGACATAAGCGAAAAACTGTTTTTT; cdr3_aa: CASSFRDISEKLFF
j_call: TRBJ2-2; clone_size: NA; cdr3_length: 13; d_call: NA; v_call: TRBV7-2; cdr3_nt: TGTGCCAGCAGCTTGGCAGCGGCCGGGGAGCTGTTTTTT; cdr3_aa: CASSLAAAGELFF
j_call: TRBJ1-3; clone_size: NA; cdr3_length: 17; d_call: TRBD1; v_call: TRBV5-1; cdr3_nt: TGCGCCAGCAGCCAAAATACCGGGACAGGGCCTGGAAACACCATATATTTT; cdr3_aa: CASSQNTGTGPGNTIYF